The 27 T cell receptor beta chains reported below all come from one sample, sequenced in a study of blood T cells in healthy people across ages. Using a J-beta primer mix together with a sample-barcoded 5' primer, a second PCR was run for roughly 6 to 12 cycles. MiXCR, run by TCRdb on the 5' RACE reads, gives a single entry per CDR3 protein. Counted here are 550,000 to 750,000 distinct CDR3 sequences, more than 20% occurring once; the ten biggest clones make up 3% to 4.5%. Sequencing was performed on blood. Receptor source: a man between 70 and 80 years old in good health.

There are a few counts of this clonotype. The chain carries TRBV24-1 and TRBJ2-1, with D tentatively TRBD1 (6 bases). This CDR3 contains 17 residues. From germline, CDR1 is KGHDR and CDR2 SFDVKD. V dropped 2 bases and J dropped 0 bases, with 13 bases sitting between them. The CDR3 protein is CATSDSTGVSSYNEQFF. The CDR3, as DNA: TGTGCCACCAGTGATTCGACAGGCGTTAGCTCCTACAATGAGCAGTTCTTC.

This clonotype showed up just a few times. The V gene is TRBV6-6, the J gene TRBJ2-7, with 10 bases matching TRBD1. The J segment lost 3 bases and the V segment lost 0 bases, leaving 2 bases of the junction unmatched. The CDR3 runs to 15 residues. CDR1 is MNHNY, CDR2 SVGAGI, per germline (reference sequence). This CDR3 reads CASSYSWDRGYEQYF. The DNA of the CDR3 is TGTGCCAGCAGTTACTCCTGGGACAGGGGCTACGAGCAGTACTTC.

This clonotype was counted many times. The V gene is TRBV18, the J gene TRBJ2-7, with D perhaps TRBD1 or TRBD2 (5 bases each). This CDR3 has 14 residues. The germline V gene encodes CDR1 KGHSH and CDR2 LQKENI. Trimming shortened V by 8 bases and J by 0 bases, and 14 bases separated the two germline ends. The CDR3 is CASSPGTSSYEQYF. The DNA for the CDR3 is TGTGCCAGCAGCCCTGGGACGAGCTCCTACGAGCAGTACTTC.

On this clonotype itself: This may be a read error, as it is one base from a much larger clone. The V and J genes are TRBV2 and TRBJ1-1; D is unresolved. This CDR3 is built from 13 residues. Germline-derived CDR1 and CDR2 are SNHLY and FYNNEI. DNA of the CDR3: TGTGCCAACAGTGACGGTCAGAACACTGAAGCTTTCTTT. Translation gives CANSDGQNTEAFF.

This clonotype has at least ten counts. This chain connects TRBV7-2 to TRBJ2-7; the D is unclear. Looked up from germline, CDR1 is SGHTA and CDR2 is FQGNSA. CDR3 length: 13 residues. Between the trimmed V and J ends, which lost 1 base and 1 base, there was a span of 5 bases. DNA for the CDR3: TGTGCCAGCAGCTTAGACTTTTCCTACGAGCAGTACTTC. The encoded protein is CASSLDFSYEQYF.

The V call is TRBV29-1, the J call TRBJ1-4; 7 bases map to TRBD1. The V segment lost 7 bases and the J segment 5 bases; nucleotides outside the gene matches: 4. Per germline, CDR1 SQVTM and CDR2 ANQGSEA. CDR3 size: 12 residues. The CDR3 DNA reads as TGCAGCGCCAGGGGACAGAATGAAAAACTGTTTTTT. It yields the protein CSARGQNEKLFF.

The chain links TRBV20-1 to TRBJ1-1, with D unclear. Germline V gives CDR1 DFQATT, CDR2 SNEGSKA (reference sequence). This CDR3 region has 12 residues. Trimming removed 8 bases at V and 4 bases at J, with 14 bases between. This CDR3 reads CSPGFRVTEAFF. The DNA for the CDR3 is TGCAGTCCCGGGTTTCGAGTCACTGAAGCTTTCTTT.

Concerning this clonotype: Likely a read error: the CDR3 ends without its conserved phenylalanine or tryptophan. CDR3 sequence: CASSEYRLVGGHGYEQYL. The CDR3 DNA reads TGCGCCAGCAGTGAGTATAGATTAGTGGGGGGCCACGGATACGAGCAGTACCTC. The chain has TRBV10-2 and TRBJ2-5, with D possibly called TRBD1 or TRBD2 (6 bases each). The DNA end is more similar to TRBJ2-7, so the J call may be wrong. Germline values: CDR1 WSHSY, CDR2 SAAADI. The CDR3 loop spans 18 amino acids.

The chain combines TRBV6-1 with TRBJ2-5; D is perhaps TRBD1 (5 bases). CDR3 size: 13 residues. Germline V gene lookup returns CDR1 MNHNS and CDR2 SASEGT. The V gene lost 5 bases and the J gene lost 3 bases, with 10 bases spanning the gap. The CDR3 region is CASSTTREETQYF. The CDR3, as DNA: TGTGCCAGCAGTACAACCAGGGAAGAGACCCAGTACTTC.

In this sample, this clonotype turned up a few times. V is TRBV11-1 and J is TRBJ2-3; 9 bases are a match to TRBD2. The CDR3 extends over 15 amino acids. Losses at the gene ends were 5 bases for V and 1 base for J; bases not matched to a gene: 4. Looked up from germline, CDR1 is SGHAT and CDR2 is FQDESV (reference sequence). The CDR3 DNA is TGTGCCAGCAGCACCGGACTAGCGCGCACAGATACGCAGTATTTT. Its translation is CASSTGLARTDTQYF.

This clonotype was observed at least ten times. The J gene is TRBJ2-7, the V gene TRBV20-1; 9 nucleotides align to TRBD2. Germline CDR1 is DFQATT and CDR2 is SNEGSKA (reference sequence). The CDR3 runs 15 residues. The ends lost 5 bases at V and 0 bases at J; junction bases unmatched: 8. CDR3 sequence (DNA): TGCAGTGCTTCAGGACTAGCGCATAACTCCTACGAGCAGTACTTC. Protein sequence: CSASGLAHNSYEQYF.

The CDR3 reads CASREAEWDTQYF. In nucleotides, the CDR3 is TGTGCCAGCAGGGAGGCCGAGTGGGATACGCAGTATTTT. The rearrangement uses TRBV7-9 and TRBJ2-3, with TRBD2 as a possible D gene (5 bases). V lost 6 bases and J 6 bases, leaving 13 bases between the germline ends. There are 13 residues in the CDR3. Germline CDR1 is SEHNR and CDR2 is FQNEAQ (reference sequence).

This sequence joins TRBV4-1 and TRBJ2-7; 7 bases line up with TRBD2. The CDR3 length is 15 residues. CDR1 is MGHRA, CDR2 YSYEKL, per germline. V was clipped by 1 base and J by 3 bases; unmatched bases: 6. This CDR3 is CASSQGLARDYEQYF. CDR3 bases: TGCGCCAGCAGCCAAGGACTAGCCAGGGACTACGAGCAGTACTTC.

The DNA for the CDR3 is TGCGCCAGCAGCTTGGCCGCTAGCGAAGGGGAGCTGTTTTTT. Translated, it gives CASSLAASEGELFF. This chain links TRBV5-1 with TRBJ2-2; D is possibly TRBD2 (6 bases). The CDR3 is 14 amino acids. The germline V gene has CDR1 SGHRS and CDR2 YFSETQ. The V and J ends lost 0 bases and 8 bases respectively, with 11 bases between them. Full variable domain (rest looked up from reference TRBV5-1 and TRBJ2-2): KAGVTQTPRYLIKTRGQQVTLSCSPISGHRSVSWYQQTPGQGLQFLFEYFSETQRNKGNFPGRFSGRQFSNSRSEMNVSTLELGDSALYLCASSLAASEGELFFGEGSRLTVL.

This clonotype was seen a handful of times. The V and J genes are TRBV4-1 and TRBJ2-5; 13 positions agree with TRBD2. CDR1 is MGHRA, CDR2 YSYEKL, per germline. Unmatched junction bases numbered 7, after V lost 4 bases and J lost 2 bases. The CDR3 sequence is 17 residues long. The CDR3 DNA reads TGCGCCAGCAGCCTGGCCGGGACTAGCGGGGTACAAGAGACCCAGTACTTC. As protein: CASSLAGTSGVQETQYF.

This clonotype showed up many times. The chain is built from TRBV27 and TRBJ2-1; a possible D gene is TRBD2 (5 bases). Deletions cut 6 bases from V and 4 bases from J, with 13 bases between. Germline loops: CDR1 MNHEY, CDR2 SMNVEV (reference sequence). The CDR3 sequence is 14 residues long. The CDR3 nucleotides read TGTGCCAGCAGCATGGCGGGTACATACAATGAGCAGTTCTTC. This encodes CASSMAGTYNEQFF.

Many counts were recorded for this clonotype. The chain links TRBV29-1 to TRBJ2-7; D may match TRBD1 or TRBD2 (5 bases each). CDR1 is SQVTM and CDR2 is ANQGSEA in the germline V gene. Trimming took 1 base from V and 6 from J, leaving 13 bases between them. This CDR3 has 13 residues. This CDR3 is CSVEVQGPGEQYF. The DNA for the CDR3 is TGCAGCGTTGAAGTGCAGGGACCGGGCGAGCAGTACTTC.

This clonotype showed up just a few times. The chain couples TRBV9 to TRBJ1-3; a possible D gene is TRBD1 (5 bases). Germline V gives CDR1 SGDLS, CDR2 YYNGEE. The CDR3 loop spans 16 amino acids. V shed 3 bases and J shed 0 bases, with 13 bases lying between them. The CDR3 region has the DNA TGTGCCAGCAGCGCCGTCGGGGGGGGCTCTGGAAACACCATATATTTT. Amino acid sequence: CASSAVGGGSGNTIYF. Complete variable domain (other parts from reference TRBV9 and TRBJ1-3): DSGVTQTPKHLITATGQRVTLRCSPRSGDLSVYWYQQSLDQGLQFLIQYYNGEERAKGNILERFSAQQFPDLHSELNLSSLELGDSALYFCASSAVGGGSGNTIYFGEGSWLTVV.

The table lists this clonotype with many counts. This chain joins TRBV9 and TRBJ2-2, with TRBD2 identical over 8 bases. The CDR3 totals 15 residues. Germline loops: CDR1 SGDLS, CDR2 YYNGEE. J was trimmed by 6 bases and V by 4 bases; bases with no gene match: 8. This chain's CDR3 is CASSSSGRAPGELFF. CDR3 bases: TGTGCCAGCAGCTCCTCCGGGAGGGCCCCCGGGGAGCTGTTTTTT.

The chain joins TRBV6-1 to TRBJ2-1; D gene unclear. CDR3 length equals 16 residues. Looked up from germline, CDR1 is MNHNS and CDR2 is SASEGT. With 0 bases removed from V and 0 bases from J, the gap between germline ends came to 9 bases. The CDR3: CASSEAKISSYNEQFF. In DNA form, the CDR3 reads TGTGCCAGCAGTGAAGCGAAGATTAGCTCCTACAATGAGCAGTTCTTC.

This clonotype was seen many times. This chain's CDR3 is CASSVGSGSSNEQFF. DNA for the CDR3: TGTGCCAGCAGCGTAGGCAGCGGGAGCTCGAATGAGCAGTTCTTC. The rearrangement links TRBV9 to TRBJ2-1; 8 positions agree with TRBD2. The CDR3 sequence is 15 residues long. Germline V gene lookup returns CDR1 SGDLS and CDR2 YYNGEE. With 0 bases clipped from V and 7 bases from J, the junction kept 6 bases outside the gene matches. The variable domain in full, with the rest retrieved from reference TRBV9 and TRBJ2-1, is DSGVTQTPKHLITATGQRVTLRCSPRSGDLSVYWYQQSLDQGLQFLIQYYNGEERAKGNILERFSAQQFPDLHSELNLSSLELGDSALYFCASSVGSGSSNEQFFGPGTRLTVL.

This clonotype was found a few times. In DNA form, the CDR3 reads TGCAGTGCCCCCGACCGGACCCGGGGGTCAGATACGCAGTATTTT. Protein sequence: CSAPDRTRGSDTQYF. The chain links TRBV20-1 to TRBJ2-3; D is possibly TRBD2 (6 bases). The CDR3 length is 15 residues. Germline V gene lookup returns CDR1 DFQATT and CDR2 SNEGSKA (reference sequence). V was cut by 6 bases and J by 4 bases, with 20 bases left in between.

This clonotype showed up just a few times. This chain links TRBV24-1 with TRBJ2-3, with 8 bases identical to TRBD2. This CDR3 region has 14 residues. Losses at the gene ends were 6 bases for V and 10 bases for J; bases not matched to a gene: 11. The germline gives CDR1 KGHDR, CDR2 SFDVKD. This CDR3 is CATSISGGSGAQYF. The CDR3 nucleotides are TGTGCCACCAGTATTTCGGGAGGGTCCGGGGCGCAGTATTTT.

The chain is built from TRBV2 and TRBJ1-4; 7 nucleotides agree with TRBD1. The CDR3 totals 14 residues. Germline assignment: CDR1 SNHLY and CDR2 FYNNEI. The V segment lost 9 bases and the J segment 10 bases; nucleotides outside the gene matches: 14. CDR3: CASREGQTKGKLFF. CDR3 in DNA: TGTGCCAGTCGGGAGGGACAGACTAAAGGAAAACTGTTTTTT. Supplemented by reference TRBV2 and TRBJ1-4, the full variable domain reads EPEVTQTPSHQVTQMGQEVILRCVPISNHLYFYWYRQILGQKVEFLVSFYNNEISEKSEIFDDQFSVERPDGSNFTLKIRSTKLEDSAMYFCASREGQTKGKLFFGSGTQLSVL.

This chain uses TRBV29-1 with TRBJ2-7; D is unclear. Trimming took off 7 bases at V and 2 bases at J, with 6 bases between the two ends. Germline loops: CDR1 SQVTM, CDR2 ANQGSEA. The CDR3 has 10 residues. The DNA of the CDR3 is TGCAGCGCCCTCGCCTACGAGCAGTACTTC. The encoded protein is CSALAYEQYF.

The gene calls are TRBV7-2 and TRBJ1-5, with no clear D. CDR1 SGHTA and CDR2 FQGNSA come from the germline V gene. The CDR3 totals 16 residues. Between the trimmed V and J ends, which lost 5 bases and 5 bases, there was a span of 19 bases. CDR3 region: CASSPRRSTRDQPQHF. The CDR3 DNA follows: TGTGCCAGCAGCCCAAGACGGAGTACGCGGGATCAGCCCCAGCATTTT.

This clonotype was seen many times. The chain recombines TRBV12-3 or TRBV12-4 with TRBJ1-5, with TRBD1 identical over 9 bases. J was trimmed by 2 bases and V by 6 bases; bases with no gene match: 8. The CDR3 spans 16 residues. As DNA, the CDR3 is TGTGCCAGCAGCCCCCCGGGACAGGGCGGCAATCAGCCCCAGCATTTT. It specifies CASSPPGQGGNQPQHF.